The entry that follows covers one T cell receptor (beta chain) sequence. The sample belongs to a study of control samples from healthy donors and cancer patients. The V and J ends lost 5 bases and 2 bases respectively, with 13 bases between them. The CDR3 extends over 14 amino acids. Germline CDR1 reads MNHEY; CDR2 reads SVGAGI. Sequencing used immunoSEQ multiplex PCR; TCRdb keeps in-frame clones, though not all of them. Here the sample spans 170,000 or so clones, over 80% being singletons. This receptor was taken from a young man in good health. The sequenced sample consisted of blood. The chain is built from TRBV6-5 and TRBJ2-7; a weak D match, TRBD1 (6 bases). Here the CDR3 reads CASSHDRPPYEQYF. CDR3 coding DNA: TGTGCCAGCAGTCACGACAGGCCTCCCTACGAGCAGTACTTC.